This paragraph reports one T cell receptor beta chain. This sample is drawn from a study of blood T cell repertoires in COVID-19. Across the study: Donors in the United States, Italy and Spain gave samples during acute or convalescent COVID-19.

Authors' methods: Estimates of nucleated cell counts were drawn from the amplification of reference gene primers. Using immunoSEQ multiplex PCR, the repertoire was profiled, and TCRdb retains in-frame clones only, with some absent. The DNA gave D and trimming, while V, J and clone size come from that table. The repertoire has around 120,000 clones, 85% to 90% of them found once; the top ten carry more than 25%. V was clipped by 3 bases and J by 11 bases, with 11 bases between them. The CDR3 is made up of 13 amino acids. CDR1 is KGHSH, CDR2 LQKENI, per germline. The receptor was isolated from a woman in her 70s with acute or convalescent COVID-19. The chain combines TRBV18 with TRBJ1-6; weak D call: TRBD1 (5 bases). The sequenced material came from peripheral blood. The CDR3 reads CASSPDPQAPLHF. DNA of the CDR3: TGTGCCAGCTCACCCGACCCACAGGCACCCCTCCACTTT.